Below are 15 T cell receptor beta chains sequenced from a single sample in a study of blood T cell repertoires in COVID-19. Sequenced by immunoSEQ multiplex PCR; TCRdb stores in-frame clones only, minus some. The sample has about 200,000 clones; about nine tenths are singletons. The sequenced sample was peripheral blood. The receptors stem from a woman aged 45-60 years with acute or convalescent COVID-19.

The genes are TRBV6-5 and TRBJ1-3; no definite D call. This CDR3 spans 15 amino acids. The V and J ends lost 0 bases and 4 bases respectively, with 10 bases between them. Germline loops: CDR1 MNHEY, CDR2 SVGAGI. CDR3: CASSYSYGSGNTIYF. The CDR3, as DNA: TGTGCCAGCAGTTACTCGTACGGGAGCGGAAACACCATATATTTT.

The chain links TRBV19 to TRBJ1-1; 8 nucleotides match TRBD1. Looked up from germline, CDR1 is LNHDA and CDR2 is SQIVND (reference sequence). V was pared by 5 bases and J by 8 bases, with 4 bases of the junction left unmatched. The CDR3 is 12 amino acids. The CDR3 protein is CASSPGQGEAFF. CDR3 coding DNA: TGTGCCAGTAGTCCCGGACAGGGAGAAGCTTTCTTT.

V is TRBV27 and J is TRBJ2-7; 7 bases are shared with TRBD1. The V segment lost 6 bases and the J segment 2 bases; nucleotides outside the gene matches: 4. The germline V gene encodes CDR1 MNHEY and CDR2 SMNVEV (reference sequence). The CDR3 contains 13 residues. CDR3: CASRLGQTYEQYF. The CDR3 bases are TGTGCCAGCAGGTTGGGACAGACCTACGAGCAGTACTTC.

The chain recombines TRBV21-1 with TRBJ2-7; the table's D gene call, TRBD1, was not cross checked with the DNA. TRBV21-1 is a documented pseudogene. The CDR3 is made up of 11 amino acids. CDR3 region: CASSETVEQYF. The CDR3 DNA sequence: TGTGCCAGCAGCGAGACAGTCGAGCAGTACTTC.

This clone came up once. This chain links TRBV4-1 with TRBJ2-5; 8 bases match TRBD2. The germline CDR1 and CDR2 sequences are MGHRA and YSYEKL. Losses at the gene ends were 6 bases for V and 4 bases for J; bases not matched to a gene: 25. This CDR3 spans 20 amino acids. The DNA of the CDR3 is TGCGCCAGCAGTCGACATTACCAACTCTTTGGTCTGGCGGGAGGAGAGACCCAGTACTTC. This codes for CASSRHYQLFGLAGGETQYF.

The chain couples TRBV24-1 to TRBJ2-3; D is ambiguous. The V end lost 3 bases, the J end lost 0 bases, and 3 bases lay between the germline ends. The CDR3 contains 13 residues. Germline V gene data show CDR1 as KGHDR and CDR2 as SFDVKD. CDR3 loop: CATSDPSTDTQYF. The CDR3, as DNA: TGTGCCACCAGTGATCCAAGCACAGATACGCAGTATTTT.

This clone was counted between two and nine times. V is TRBV10-3 and J is TRBJ2-1; 7 bases match TRBD1. J gave up 6 bases and V 8 bases, and 7 bases lay outside the gene matches. This CDR3 comprises 13 residues. Germline V gene lookup returns CDR1 ENHRY and CDR2 SYGVKD. The CDR3 region is CAIGTVSANEQFF. CDR3 bases: TGTGCCATCGGGACAGTCTCCGCCAATGAGCAGTTCTTC.

The chain recombines TRBV7-8 with TRBJ2-2; TRBD2 matches 9 bases. Germline-derived CDR1 and CDR2 are SGHVS and FQNEAQ. V lost 1 base to trimming and J lost 6 bases; unmatched junction nucleotides: 3. The CDR3 contains 15 residues. The CDR3 reads CASSLELAGSGELFF. CDR3 DNA sequence: TGTGCCAGCAGCTTAGAACTAGCGGGCTCCGGGGAGCTGTTTTTT.

This clone was detected once. V and J are TRBV6-2 or TRBV6-3 and TRBJ1-6; 8 bases line up with TRBD1. The junction had 2 bases not matched to a gene; V was cut back by 4 bases and J by 3 bases. CDR1 is MNHEY, CDR2 SVGEGT, per germline. The CDR3 is made up of 15 amino acids. The CDR3 is CASSSGQGYNSPLHF. The DNA for the CDR3 is TGTGCCAGCAGTTCCGGACAGGGCTATAATTCACCCCTCCACTTT.

This chain uses TRBV11-2 with TRBJ1-1, with D possibly matching TRBD1 (5 bases). This CDR3 spans 14 amino acids. Germline V gives CDR1 SGHAT, CDR2 FQNNGV. The V end was cut by 3 bases, the J end by 8 bases, with 16 bases between. CDR3 nucleotides: TGTGCCAGCAGCTTCGATCCAGGGTCGGTAGAAGCTTTCTTT. Encoded protein: CASSFDPGSVEAFF.

This chain connects TRBV5-4 to TRBJ2-7, with 8 bases identical to TRBD2. With 0 bases clipped from V and 3 bases from J, the junction kept 5 bases outside the gene matches. This CDR3 contains 15 residues. Germline CDR1 is SGHNT and CDR2 is YYREEE (reference sequence). The CDR3: CASSLELAEIYEQYF. The CDR3 bases are TGTGCCAGCAGCTTGGAACTAGCGGAGATCTACGAGCAGTACTTC.

As to this clone: Other DNA sequences from this sample encode an identical CDR3 as well. V is TRBV30 and J is TRBJ2-2; D may be TRBD1 (6 bases). This CDR3 spans 12 amino acids. Germline assignment: CDR1 GTSNPN and CDR2 SVGIG (reference sequence). With 3 bases removed from V and 4 bases from J, the gap between germline ends came to 6 bases. The CDR3 here is CAWSRGTGELFF. The CDR3 DNA is TGTGCCTGGAGCAGGGGCACCGGGGAGCTGTTTTTT. The whole variable domain, filled in from reference TRBV30 and TRBJ2-2, reads SQTIHQWPATLVQPVGSPLSLECTVEGTSNPNLYWYRQAAGRGLQLLFYSVGIGQISSEVPQNLSASRPQDRQFILSSKKLLLSDSGFYLCAWSRGTGELFFGEGSRLTVL.

This chain connects TRBV9 to TRBJ2-3; 11 bases align to TRBD2. Germline CDR1 reads SGDLS; CDR2 reads YYNGEE. The CDR3 consists of 16 residues. The V and J ends lost 5 bases and 4 bases, in that order; junction bases with no gene match: 9. CDR3 region: CASRPIAGGRADTQYF. In nucleotides, the CDR3 is TGTGCCAGCAGACCAATAGCGGGGGGGCGAGCAGATACGCAGTATTTT.

The CDR3, as DNA: TGTGCCAGCAGCTTAGTAGTGTGGAATTCACCCCTCCACTTT. As protein: CASSLVVWNSPLHF. This chain uses TRBV11-2 with TRBJ1-6; D is undetermined. The V and J ends lost 1 base and 7 bases respectively, with 8 bases between them. Germline V gene data show CDR1 as SGHAT and CDR2 as FQNNGV. The CDR3 totals 14 residues. Full variable domain (missing parts from reference TRBV11-2 and TRBJ1-6): EAGVAQSPRYKIIEKRQSVAFWCNPISGHATLYWYQQILGQGPKLLIQFQNNGVVDDSQLPKDRFSAERLKGVDSTLKIQPAKLEDSAVYLCASSLVVWNSPLHFGNGTRLTVT.

The gene calls are TRBV6-2 or TRBV6-3 and TRBJ2-3; D remains ambiguous. CDR1 is MNHEY and CDR2 is SVGEGT in the germline V gene. The CDR3 totals 16 residues. The ends were cut back, 2 bases at V and 2 bases at J, with 14 bases in the middle. The CDR3 spells CASSYGGGITTDTQYF. The CDR3 bases are TGTGCCAGCAGTTACGGCGGTGGAATAACCACAGATACGCAGTATTTT.